This T cell receptor (beta chain) was sequenced for a study of CD8 T cells in Susac syndrome. CD8+ and CD4+ T cells from blood underwent TCR beta sequencing, which was carried out in a high-throughput format. The CDR3 is 13 residues long. Trimming left V 5 bases short and J 0 bases short, with 8 bases between. The germline V gene has CDR1 GTSNPN and CDR2 SVGIG (reference sequence). The authors reverse transcribed roughly 0.5 to 1 ug RNA with random hexamers. The CDR3 of TCR beta was amplified by immunoSEQ multiplex PCR across 54 Vbeta and 13 Jbeta. One entry per CDR3 protein, called by TCRdb with MiXCR from the immunoSEQ multiplex PCR reads. The sample records approximately 230,000 distinct CDR3 sequences, 85% to 95% being singletons. Study-wide results and caveats: The study conceded that relatively few individuals underwent its TCR sequencing and HLA analysis.

On this clonotype: Antigen: not known.

Sequencing input: CD4+ T cells from PBMCs. The chain recombines TRBV30 with TRBJ1-5; D remains unclear. This receptor was taken from a human donor with multiple sclerosis. This chain's CDR3 is CAWSTSSNQPQHF. CDR3 coding DNA: TGTGCCTGGTCCACCTCTAGCAATCAGCCCCAGCATTTT.